This T cell receptor beta chain emerged from a study of the immune and genomic landscape of osteosarcoma (dated by TCRdb to the early 2020s). With regard to the full study: The overall cohort was composed of around 48 pediatric and adult patients with high-grade osteosarcoma, and a median age at diagnosis of roughly 26 years (range 5-81) was recorded. The osteosarcoma immunogenomic landscape was characterized by integrating TCR sequencing results with transcriptome, protein array and immunostaining data. To define immunogenic potential, the study profiled osteosarcoma specimens using whole genome, RNA and T-cell receptor sequencing, along with immunohistochemistry and reverse phase protein arrays. A couple of samples from the same tumor site were contributed by each of three patients. Patients in the overall cohort were roughly 65% male, and roughly 80% presented with localized disease at diagnosis. Poor-risk disease was overrepresented in the cohort, as 73% of patients had an unfavorable pathologic response to standard therapy and around 65% were deceased. An explanation for the limited clinical activity of immune checkpoint inhibitors in osteosarcoma was sought in the study. What the work shows at the level of the full study, not this receptor alone: Sample size was not determined by any statistical method, because osteosarcoma is rare and every possible sample was collected. In five cases a single hyperexpanded clone dominated the repertoire, and each of those five cases had fewer than 100 T-cell clonotypes. Productive TCR clonality was found to be low overall, with an average of 0.09 and a maximum of 0.3, which suggested limited T-cell clonal expansion. Alongside the frozen tumor specimens, matched blood was collected from only a couple of patients. TCR productive clonality was greater in the immune-hot C3 cluster than in the cold C1 cluster, although TCR productive clonality remained low overall. Clonality benchmarks came from external normal skin and healthy peripheral blood data rather than matched normal tissue.

Details on this clone: The clone's antigen remains unknown. Per-base quality was not reported, and no clone a single base away is much larger than it.

Post-treatment primary, local recurrence and metastasis tumors from poor-prognosis patients were used as specimens. The germline V gene specifies SGHTA as CDR1 and FQGTGA as CDR2. Spanning cysteine to phenylalanine, the CDR3 consists of 14 amino acids. The entry retains the CDR3 DNA only, 42 bases that are in frame from base 1. V is clipped by 0 bases and J by 6 bases, and the sequence between their germline boundaries is 10 bases long. The ImmunoSEQ Assay (Adaptive Biotechnologies) was used to immunosequence the CDR3 regions of the TCR beta chain. As for the original processing: The ImmunoSEQ Analyzer platform was used to export TCRB rearrangements, read counts, read proportions and gene usage. T-cell clonality was calculated from productive rearrangements as 1 minus Pielou's evenness. In the clonal space homeostasis analysis, clonotypes were binned as rare, small, medium, large or hyperexpanded (0.01 to 1 of the repertoire). TCR productive clonality was compared across immune clusters C1, C2 and C3 using the Wilcoxon rank sum test. TCRdb mirrors the immuneACCESS table, restricted to in-frame sequences. Some clones are absent from its copies; in checked studies, under half trace to an unresolved V gene, and the reason for the others is unknown. V, J and clone size derive from that table, while D and trimming were established from the DNA sequence. The sample yields under 11,000 clones; approximately 70% were counted once. The top ten hold 18% of the sample.

This receptor was obtained from a human donor with osteosarcoma. Here the chain combines TRBV7-3 and TRBJ2-3, and perhaps TRBD1 as D gene, on 5 matching bases. The sample comprised osteosarcoma tumor tissue from the lung. The bases are TGTGCCAGCAGCTTAACGGGGCCCTCCGATACGCAGTATTTT. It codes for CASSLTGPSDTQYF.